This entry describes one T cell receptor (beta chain). It has no known antigen specificity. No qualities accompany the bases; no much larger clone lies one base away. The data originate from a study of blood T cells in healthy people across ages (dated by TCRdb to the mid-2010s). About the study as a whole: In model experiments, template switching captured about one uniquely barcoded TCR beta cDNA molecule for every two T cells. Using deep sequencing normalized with unique cDNA molecular identifiers, the study measured how TCR beta repertoire diversity changes with age. Four age groups were formed from the donors: young (average approximately 15 years), middle-aged (less than 40), aged (roughly 58) and long-lived (roughly 81). To avoid experimental bias, donors of different ages were spread randomly across the sequencing lanes. Using the same blood draw, the study looked at two additional independent replicas of 1 million unique cDNA reads for two donors, one aged 18 to 30 and the other aged 80 or older. The full study reports these points: Estimates of total diversity based on one million sequenced T cells were regarded as lower bounds and as underestimates. Observed TCR beta diversity correlated strongly with the percentage of naive T cells measured by flow cytometry. Because profiling used bulk unsorted PBMCs, naive and antigen-experienced compartments could not be compared conclusively. Observed TCR beta diversity per million T cells fell roughly linearly with age, and a significant reduction was already apparent by age about 43. Compared with the aged group, more naive CD4+ T cells, fewer expanded clones and increased TCR diversity were shown by the long-lived group, suggesting age selection. Because donor CMV infection status was unknown, age-related changes in expanded clonotypes were potentially confounded.

The donors were some 39 Caucasian individuals from Russia, aged roughly 6 to 100 years, who were systemically healthy. Around 10 milliliters of peripheral blood were drawn from each donor into EDTA-treated Vacutainer tubes. Ficoll-Paque density-gradient centrifugation was used to isolate PBMCs, with at least 7 million obtained per sample. Total RNA, at least 5 micrograms per sample, was extracted from PBMCs with Trizol reagent. For every donor, an aliquot of PBMCs went through flow cytometry to measure the percentages of naive CD45RAhigh/CD27high T cells. V gives up 3 bases and J gives up 6 bases, and the segment between their germline ends measures 15 bases. The germline V gene supplies CDR1 SGHTA and CDR2 FQGNSA. The CDR3 contains 15 residues, cysteine and phenylalanine counted. The only DNA kept is the CDR3, 45 bases in frame from the first base. Library method: 5' RACE. Sequenced using an Illumina HiSeq 2500. A second about 6 to 11 cycle PCR used a sample-barcoded 5' primer and a J-beta primer mix. A unique molecular identifier was introduced onto each TCR beta cDNA molecule by a template-switch 5' adaptor carrying 12 random nucleotides. Each sample yielded at least 2.5 million CDR3-containing paired-end reads. The Mint cDNA synthesis kit, primed by a TRBC-specific oligonucleotide, was used to synthesize first-strand cDNA from all RNA. Following uracil-DNA glycosylase treatment, a first 18-cycle PCR with universal primers M1SS and BC2_uni_R was performed on all cDNA. The authors' analysis ran thus. For normalization, 1 million high-quality reads, each with a distinct molecular identifier, were randomly selected from each sample. Reads with shared molecular identifiers were discarded instead of being binned into consensus sequences. MiTCR, run with a Q25 quality threshold and the strictest error-elimination algorithm, handled CDR3 identification, clonotype clustering and error correction. Lower-bound total TCR beta diversity was estimated with a nonparametric unseen species model using Euler transformation. The public reads were reanalyzed by TCRdb: fastp trimming at Q25, MiXCR alignment, in-frame beta chains only. Records with the same CDR3 protein are collapsed into one entry carrying the most frequent genes and DNA. The V and J calls and clone size are TCRdb's, not the authors'. The sample records about 580,000 distinct CDR3 sequences, roughly 48% of which are singletons. The ten largest clones take up roughly 25% of the sample.

The rearrangement combines TRBV7-2 with TRBJ2-1, with a tentative D gene TRBD2 over 6 matching bases. This sequence was found in an elderly man in good health. The sample comprised blood. The DNA sequence is given as TGTGCCAGCAGCTTGATGGGGGGTGGGGGCAATGAGCAGTTCTTC. This sequence encodes CASSLMGGGGNEQFF.